This T cell receptor (beta chain) was documented in a study of blood T cell repertoires in COVID-19. Overall study context: Nucleic acid was either cDNA or gDNA, and it came from T cells, B-cell-depleted T cells, or PBMCs.

Original handling: Reference gene primers were amplified, and this amplification served to estimate nucleated cell counts. TCRdb's table, derived via immunoSEQ multiplex PCR, lists solely in-frame clones and lacks some. The V and J calls and clone size were taken over from that table, and D and trimming were inferred from the DNA. The sample gives about 67,000 clones, around 87% of which show up once; 4% to 5.5% is in the top ten. Trimming took 6 bases from V and 6 from J; bases not matched to a gene: 9. The CDR3 has 14 residues. Germline V gene data show CDR1 as MNHEY and CDR2 as SVGAGI. This receptor was obtained from a middle-aged man with active COVID-19. The source material was peripheral blood. The gene calls are TRBV6-5 and TRBJ2-7, with TRBD1 matching 9 bases. The CDR3 loop is CASRAGQGSLEQYF. The CDR3 DNA follows: TGTGCCAGCAGGGCGGGACAGGGATCACTCGAGCAGTACTTC.